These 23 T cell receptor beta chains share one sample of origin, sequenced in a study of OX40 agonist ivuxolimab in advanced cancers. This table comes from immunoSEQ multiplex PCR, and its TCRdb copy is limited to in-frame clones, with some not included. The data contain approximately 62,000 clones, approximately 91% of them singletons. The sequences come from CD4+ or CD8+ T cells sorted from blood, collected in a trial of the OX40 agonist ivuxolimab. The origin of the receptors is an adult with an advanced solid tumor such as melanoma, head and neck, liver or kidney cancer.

CDR3 in DNA: TGCGCCAGCAGCTCCGGGGACGGCGGGGAGCTGTTTTTT. Translation: CASSSGDGGELFF. The chain joins TRBV5-1 to TRBJ2-2, with D possibly being TRBD1 or TRBD2 (5 bases each). The germline gives CDR1 SGHRS, CDR2 YFSETQ. The V and J ends lost 3 bases and 7 bases respectively, with 10 bases between them. This CDR3 has 13 residues.

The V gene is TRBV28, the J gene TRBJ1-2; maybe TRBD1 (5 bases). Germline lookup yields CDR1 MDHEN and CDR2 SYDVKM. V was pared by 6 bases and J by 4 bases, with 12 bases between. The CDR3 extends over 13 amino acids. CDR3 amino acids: CASRDTESYGYTF. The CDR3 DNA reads TGTGCCAGCAGGGACACTGAAAGCTATGGCTACACCTTC.

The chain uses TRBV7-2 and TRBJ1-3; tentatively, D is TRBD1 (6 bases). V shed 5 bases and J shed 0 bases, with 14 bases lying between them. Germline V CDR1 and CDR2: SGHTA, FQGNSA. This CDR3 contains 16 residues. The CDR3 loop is CASSLGTRVSGNTIYF. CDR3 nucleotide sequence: TGTGCCAGCAGCCTCGGGACACGGGTCTCTGGAAACACCATATATTTT.

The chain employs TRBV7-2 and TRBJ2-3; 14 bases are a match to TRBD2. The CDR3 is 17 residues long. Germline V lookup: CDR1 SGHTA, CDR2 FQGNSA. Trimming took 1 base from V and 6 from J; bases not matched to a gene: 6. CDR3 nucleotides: TGTGCCAGCAGCTTAGTCCGACTAGCGGGGGGGCGGGATACGCAGTATTTT. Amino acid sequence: CASSLVRLAGGRDTQYF.

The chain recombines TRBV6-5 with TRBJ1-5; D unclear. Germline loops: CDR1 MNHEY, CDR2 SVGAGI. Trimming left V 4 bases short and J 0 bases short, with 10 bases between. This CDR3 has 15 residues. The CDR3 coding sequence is TGTGCCAGCAGTTTCTCCCAAAATAGCAATCAGCCCCAGCATTTT. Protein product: CASSFSQNSNQPQHF.

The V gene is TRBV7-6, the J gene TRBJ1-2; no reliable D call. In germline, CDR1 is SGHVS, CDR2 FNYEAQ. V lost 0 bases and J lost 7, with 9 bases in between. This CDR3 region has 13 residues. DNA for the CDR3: TGTGCCAGCAGCTTAGCAGCGGGGTCTGGCTACACCTTC. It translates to CASSLAAGSGYTF.

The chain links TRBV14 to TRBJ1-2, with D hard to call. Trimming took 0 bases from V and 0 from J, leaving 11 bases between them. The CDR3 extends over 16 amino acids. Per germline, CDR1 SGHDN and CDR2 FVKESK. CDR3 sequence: CASSQEALFANYGYTF. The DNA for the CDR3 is TGTGCCAGCAGCCAAGAAGCCCTTTTTGCTAACTATGGCTACACCTTC.

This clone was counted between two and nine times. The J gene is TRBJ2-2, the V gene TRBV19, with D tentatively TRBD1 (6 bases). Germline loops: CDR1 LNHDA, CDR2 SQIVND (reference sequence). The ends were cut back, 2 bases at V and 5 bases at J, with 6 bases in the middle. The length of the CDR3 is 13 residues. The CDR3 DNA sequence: TGTGCCAGTAGTATACAGGGGACCGGGGAGCTGTTTTTT. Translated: CASSIQGTGELFF. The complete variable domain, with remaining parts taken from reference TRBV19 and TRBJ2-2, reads DGGITQSPKYLFRKEGQNVTLSCEQNLNHDAMYWYRQDPGQGLRLIYYSQIVNDFQKGDIAEGYSVSREKKESFPLTVTSAQKNPTAFYLCASSIQGTGELFFGEGSRLTVL.

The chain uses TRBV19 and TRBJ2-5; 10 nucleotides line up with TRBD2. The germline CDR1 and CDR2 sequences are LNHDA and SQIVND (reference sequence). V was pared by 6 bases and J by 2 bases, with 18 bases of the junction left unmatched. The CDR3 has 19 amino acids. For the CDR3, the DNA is TGTGCCAGTAGCCCGCTCAGAAGCGGGAGGGCCCAGGAACAAGAGACCCAGTACTTC. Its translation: CASSPLRSGRAQEQETQYF.

DNA of the CDR3: TGTGCCAGCAGTAAAGGTGGGTCCGGCGTTCTCGAGCAGTACTTC. Its translation is CASSKGGSGVLEQYF. V is TRBV6-6 and J is TRBJ2-7; D is uncertain. Germline-derived CDR1 and CDR2 are MNHNY and SVGAGI (reference sequence). V was cut by 5 bases and J by 6 bases, with 20 bases left in between. CDR3 size: 15 residues.

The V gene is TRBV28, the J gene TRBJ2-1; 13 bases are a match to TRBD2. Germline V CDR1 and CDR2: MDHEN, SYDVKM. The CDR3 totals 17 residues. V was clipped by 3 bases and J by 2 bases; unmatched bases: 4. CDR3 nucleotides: TGTGCCAGCAGTTTGCCGGGACTAGCGGGACCCTACAATGAGCAGTTCTTC. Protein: CASSLPGLAGPYNEQFF.

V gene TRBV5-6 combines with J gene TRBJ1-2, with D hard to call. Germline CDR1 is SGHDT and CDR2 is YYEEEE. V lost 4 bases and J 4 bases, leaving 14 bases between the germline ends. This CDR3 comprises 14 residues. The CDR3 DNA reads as TGTGCCAGCAGCCCTGGAAGGGCAGGCTATGGCTACACCTTC. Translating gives CASSPGRAGYGYTF.

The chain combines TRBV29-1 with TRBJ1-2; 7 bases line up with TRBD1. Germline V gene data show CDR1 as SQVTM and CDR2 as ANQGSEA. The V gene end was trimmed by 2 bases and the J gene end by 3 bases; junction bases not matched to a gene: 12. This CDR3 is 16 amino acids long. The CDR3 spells CSVEFPGGDSYYGYTF. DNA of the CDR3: TGCAGCGTTGAATTCCCGGGGGGGGACAGTTACTATGGCTACACCTTC.

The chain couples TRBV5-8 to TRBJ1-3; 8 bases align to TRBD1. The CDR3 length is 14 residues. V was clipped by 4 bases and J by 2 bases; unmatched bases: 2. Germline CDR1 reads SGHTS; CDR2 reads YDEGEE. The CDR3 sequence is CASSPDRAGNTIYF. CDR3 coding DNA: TGTGCCAGCAGCCCGGACAGGGCTGGAAACACCATATATTTT. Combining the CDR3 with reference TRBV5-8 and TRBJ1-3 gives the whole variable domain EAGVTQSPTHLIKTRGQQATLRCSPISGHTSVYWYQQALGLGLQFLLWYDEGEERNRGNFPPRFSGRQFPNYSSELNVNALELEDSALYLCASSPDRAGNTIYFGEGSWLTVV.

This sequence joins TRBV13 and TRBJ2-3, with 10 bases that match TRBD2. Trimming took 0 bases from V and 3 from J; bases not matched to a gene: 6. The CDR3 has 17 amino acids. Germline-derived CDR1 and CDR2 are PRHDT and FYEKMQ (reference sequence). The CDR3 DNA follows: TGTGCCAGCAGCTTAGGGGCTAGCGGGGGTTCTACAGATACGCAGTATTTT. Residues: CASSLGASGGSTDTQYF. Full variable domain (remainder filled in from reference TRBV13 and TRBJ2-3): AAGVIQSPRHLIKEKRETATLKCYPIPRHDTVYWYQQGPGQDPQFLISFYEKMQSDKGSIPDRFSAQQFSDYHSELNMSSLELGDSALYFCASSLGASGGSTDTQYFGPGTRLTVL.

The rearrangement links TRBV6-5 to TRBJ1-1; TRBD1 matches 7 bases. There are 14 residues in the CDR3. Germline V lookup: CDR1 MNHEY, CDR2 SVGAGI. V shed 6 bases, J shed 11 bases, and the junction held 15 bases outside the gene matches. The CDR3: CASRKTGRRIEAFF. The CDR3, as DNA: TGTGCCAGCAGGAAGACAGGGCGAAGGATAGAGGCTTTCTTT.

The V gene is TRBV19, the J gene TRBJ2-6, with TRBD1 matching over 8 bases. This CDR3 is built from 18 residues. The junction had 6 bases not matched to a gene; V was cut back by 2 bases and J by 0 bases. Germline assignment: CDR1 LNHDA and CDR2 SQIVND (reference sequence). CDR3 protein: CASSILTGASSGANVLTF. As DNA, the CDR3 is TGTGCCAGTAGTATACTGACAGGGGCGTCCTCTGGGGCCAACGTCCTGACTTTC.

This CDR3 is CASSQDTGELFF. As DNA, the CDR3 is TGTGCCAGCAGCCAAGACACCGGGGAGCTGTTTTTT. This sequence joins TRBV14 and TRBJ2-2, with no clear D. Germline CDR1 SGHDN, CDR2 FVKESK. V was trimmed by 0 bases and J by 4 bases, leaving 0 bases between them. The CDR3 sequence is 12 residues long.

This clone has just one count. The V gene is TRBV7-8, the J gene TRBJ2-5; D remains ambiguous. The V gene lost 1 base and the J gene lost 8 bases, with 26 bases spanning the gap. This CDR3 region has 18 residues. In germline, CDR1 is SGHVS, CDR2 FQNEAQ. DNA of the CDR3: TGTGCCAGCAGCTTAGGATACAGTGAGCTCAAACCCAAGAGAACCCAGTACTTC. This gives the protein CASSLGYSELKPKRTQYF.

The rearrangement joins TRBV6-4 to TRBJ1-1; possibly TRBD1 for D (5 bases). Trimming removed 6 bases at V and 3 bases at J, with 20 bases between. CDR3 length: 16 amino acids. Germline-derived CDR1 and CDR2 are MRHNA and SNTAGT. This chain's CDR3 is CASSLTGLRRDTEAFF. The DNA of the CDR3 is TGTGCCAGCAGCTTGACGGGACTCCGGAGGGACACTGAAGCTTTCTTT.

CDR3 sequence (DNA): TGTGCCAGCAGCCAAGGGAGCAGCTACGAGCAGTACTTC. Amino acids: CASSQGSSYEQYF. The chain combines TRBV11-2 with TRBJ2-7; D is possibly TRBD2 (5 bases). CDR1 SGHAT and CDR2 FQNNGV come from the germline V gene. Trimming stripped 5 bases from V and 3 bases from J, with 11 bases between. This CDR3 has 13 amino acids.

DNA of the CDR3: TGTGCCAGTAGTATTTCAGCCGGGGAGCTGTTTTTT. The encoded protein is CASSISAGELFF. The chain couples TRBV19 to TRBJ2-2; D not certain. Germline CDR1 is LNHDA and CDR2 is SQIVND (reference sequence). Trimming stripped 3 bases from V and 6 bases from J, with 5 bases between. The CDR3 is made up of 12 amino acids.

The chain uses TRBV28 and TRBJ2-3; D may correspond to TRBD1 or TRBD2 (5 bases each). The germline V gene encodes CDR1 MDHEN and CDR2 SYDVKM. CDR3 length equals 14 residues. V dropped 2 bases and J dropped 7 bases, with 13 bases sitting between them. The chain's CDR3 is CASSLDGTTYTQYF. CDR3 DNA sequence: TGTGCCAGCAGTTTAGACGGGACGACGTATACGCAGTATTTT.